The 30 T cell receptor beta chains listed next were all sequenced from one sample in a study of T cell changes during pregnancy in multiple sclerosis. Clones were sequenced by immunoSEQ multiplex PCR, and TCRdb holds only the in-frame ones, with some missing. The table lists 20,000 to 25,000 clones, 85% of them singletons. Sequenced here: CD8+ T cells from peripheral blood mononuclear cells, sampled in the first trimester of pregnancy. These receptor sequences come from a female donor in good health, enrolled as a control in a pregnancy study.

This chain connects TRBV4-2 to TRBJ1-4; no firm D call. Germline CDR1 is LGHNA and CDR2 is YNFKEQ. V shed 4 bases and J shed 5 bases, with 17 bases lying between them. The CDR3 spans 16 residues. The CDR3 bases are TGTGCCAGCAGCCCTAAATCCGGTGCGGGGAATGAAAAACTGTTTTTT. Translation gives CASSPKSGAGNEKLFF.

The CDR3 DNA sequence: TGTGCCAGCAGTTTCGGGACAGGGGGCAGTGGCTACACCTTC. Amino acid sequence: CASSFGTGGSGYTF. The chain carries TRBV28 and TRBJ1-2, with 12 bases fitting TRBD1. The trim removed 3 bases at V and 7 bases at J, leaving 3 bases unmatched. Germline CDR1 MDHEN, CDR2 SYDVKM. This CDR3 comprises 14 residues.

The rearrangement joins TRBV19 to TRBJ2-2; D is ambiguous. The V gene lost 3 bases and the J gene lost 0 bases, with 11 bases spanning the gap. Germline V gene data show CDR1 as LNHDA and CDR2 as SQIVND (reference sequence). There are 16 residues in the CDR3. The CDR3 bases are TGTGCCAGTAGTATGCCCGCGACAACGAACACCGGGGAGCTGTTTTTT. Its protein is CASSMPATTNTGELFF.

The V and J genes are TRBV28 and TRBJ2-7; D is possibly TRBD1 (6 bases). The CDR3 length is 13 residues. CDR1 is MDHEN and CDR2 is SYDVKM in the germline V gene. V lost 7 bases and J lost 3, with 13 bases in between. The CDR3 DNA sequence: TGTGCCAGCACACAGACAGGACTCTACGAGCAGTACTTC. This encodes CASTQTGLYEQYF.

The chain recombines TRBV5-8 with TRBJ2-7; D possibly corresponds to TRBD1 (6 bases). V lost 1 base, J lost 3 bases, and 11 bases lay in between. This CDR3 is 14 amino acids long. CDR1 and CDR2 from the germline V gene are SGHTS and YDEGEE. CDR3 amino acids: CASSLSSGVYEQYF. The CDR3 nucleotides read TGTGCCAGCAGCTTGTCGTCAGGGGTCTACGAGCAGTACTTC.

The chain couples TRBV9 to TRBJ2-7, with 11 positions matching TRBD1. This CDR3 comprises 14 residues. Germline V gene data show CDR1 as SGDLS and CDR2 as YYNGEE. Trimming removed 3 bases from V and 4 bases from J; junction bases left unmatched: 3. CDR3 sequence reads: CASSAGTGGYEQYF. The CDR3 DNA is TGTGCCAGCAGCGCAGGGACAGGGGGATACGAGCAGTACTTC.

The chain joins TRBV9 to TRBJ2-1; a possible D gene is TRBD2 (6 bases). Between the trimmed V and J ends, which lost 3 bases and 6 bases, there was a span of 25 bases. This CDR3 has 18 residues. The germline gives CDR1 SGDLS, CDR2 YYNGEE. The CDR3: CASSAEPIAEATPNEQFF. In DNA, the CDR3 is TGTGCCAGCAGCGCCGAACCCATAGCGGAGGCCACCCCCAATGAGCAGTTCTTC. Full variable domain (outside the CDR3, taken from reference TRBV9 and TRBJ2-1): DSGVTQTPKHLITATGQRVTLRCSPRSGDLSVYWYQQSLDQGLQFLIQYYNGEERAKGNILERFSAQQFPDLHSELNLSSLELGDSALYFCASSAEPIAEATPNEQFFGPGTRLTVL.

This clone has a single count. The chain couples TRBV6-1 to TRBJ2-2; 7 bases align to TRBD2. V shed 6 bases, J shed 3 bases, and the junction held 4 bases outside the gene matches. This CDR3 has 14 amino acids. The V gene's germline CDR1 is MNHNS and CDR2 SASEGT. In nucleotides, the CDR3 is TGTGCCAGCAGCGGGCGGGAGCACACCGGGGAGCTGTTTTTT. Translated, it gives CASSGREHTGELFF.

This clone came up once. The CDR3 loop is CASSLVGGGAQETQYF. The CDR3 DNA reads as TGTGCCAGCAGCTTAGTGGGCGGGGGGGCCCAAGAGACCCAGTACTTC. The J gene is TRBJ2-5, the V gene TRBV7-3; TRBD2 aligns across 9 bases. Germline V gene data show CDR1 as SGHTA and CDR2 as FQGTGA. The CDR3 consists of 16 residues. Trimming cost V 2 bases and J 1 base; bases outside gene matches: 5.

The rearrangement joins TRBV6-4 to TRBJ2-3, with 13 nucleotides matching TRBD2. The V gene's germline CDR1 is MRHNA and CDR2 SNTAGT. CDR3 size: 15 residues. J gave up 4 bases and V 6 bases, and 4 bases lay outside the gene matches. CDR3 region: CASSSLAGGPDTQYF. Here the CDR3 DNA reads TGTGCCAGCAGCTCACTAGCGGGGGGGCCAGATACGCAGTATTTT.

This clone is medium-sized within its sample. V gene TRBV2 combines with J gene TRBJ1-6; 8 positions match TRBD1. Germline CDR1 SNHLY, CDR2 FYNNEI. The CDR3 spans 18 residues. The junction had 12 bases not matched to a gene; V was cut back by 8 bases and J by 0 bases. The CDR3 DNA is TGTGCCAGCGGCTCCGACAGGGGCGACAGCTCCTATAATTCACCCCTCCACTTT. Residues: CASGSDRGDSSYNSPLHF.

V usage is TRBV5-8 and J usage is TRBJ1-6; D remains ambiguous. CDR1 SGHTS and CDR2 YDEGEE come from the germline V gene. V was shortened by 0 bases and J by 10 bases, with 14 bases between the two germline ends. The CDR3 runs 15 residues. The CDR3 is CASSLERVLDSPLHF. Written as DNA, the CDR3 is TGTGCCAGCAGCTTGGAGCGGGTGCTCGACTCACCCCTCCACTTT.

With regard to this clone: This may be a read error, as it is one base from a much larger clone. The chain links TRBV6-4 to TRBJ2-3; 9 bases fit TRBD2. The CDR3 spans 14 residues. Looked up from germline, CDR1 is MRHNA and CDR2 is SNTAGT. The ends lost 2 bases at V and 4 bases at J; junction bases unmatched: 1. The CDR3 region is CASSDGTSSDTQYF. DNA for the CDR3: TGTGCCAGCAGTGACGGGACTAGCTCAGATACGCAGTATTTT.

This chain connects TRBV2 to TRBJ1-5; 7 bases align to TRBD1. The CDR3 is 15 amino acids. Germline V CDR1 and CDR2: SNHLY, FYNNEI. V was pared by 5 bases and J by 3 bases, with 7 bases of the junction left unmatched. CDR3 region: CASSPRDRYNQPQHF. DNA for the CDR3: TGTGCCAGCAGTCCTCGGGACAGATACAATCAGCCCCAGCATTTT.

This clone was detected once. Mismatch with germline at one junction end may stem from a read error. The rearrangement joins TRBV7-7 to TRBJ2-7; 8 bases line up with TRBD2. The CDR3 has 14 residues. The V gene's germline CDR1 is SSHAT and CDR2 FNYEAQ (reference sequence). Written as DNA, the CDR3 is TGTGCTAGCAGCCGGGGGGGGCAATCCTACGAGCAGTACTTC. This sequence encodes CASSRGGQSYEQYF. The complete variable domain, with remaining parts taken from reference TRBV7-7 and TRBJ2-7, reads GAGVSQSPRYKVTKRGQDVTLRCDPISSHATLYWYQQALGQGPEFLTYFNYEAQPDKSGLPSDRFSAERPEGSISTLTIQRTEQRDSAMYRCASSRGGQSYEQYFGPGTRLTVT.

The V gene is TRBV27, the J gene TRBJ1-1; 9 bases align to TRBD1. There are 14 residues in the CDR3. Trimming removed 6 bases from V and 3 bases from J; junction bases left unmatched: 5. Germline V CDR1 and CDR2: MNHEY, SMNVEV (reference sequence). The CDR3 DNA reads as TGTGCCAGCAGCCTACAGGGGGCTCACACTGAAGCTTTCTTT. Translating it yields CASSLQGAHTEAFF.

The chain has TRBV18 and TRBJ2-1; 10 bases fit TRBD1. V lost 4 bases, J lost 5 bases, and 11 bases stayed unmatched. CDR3 length: 17 amino acids. Germline V gene lookup returns CDR1 KGHSH and CDR2 LQKENI. For the CDR3, the DNA is TGTGCCAGCTCACTGCTTCCCGGGACAGGGGCAAACAATGAGCAGTTCTTC. Amino acids: CASSLLPGTGANNEQFF.

This chain connects TRBV9 to TRBJ2-3; 8 nucleotides line up with TRBD2. Germline values: CDR1 SGDLS, CDR2 YYNGEE. This CDR3 contains 15 residues. V shed 4 bases, J shed 0 bases, and the junction held 4 bases outside the gene matches. The CDR3 bases are TGTGCCAGCAGCCTTAGCGGGACCAGCACAGATACGCAGTATTTT. Encoded protein: CASSLSGTSTDTQYF.

This rearrangement joins TRBV10-3 to TRBJ2-7; 7 positions agree with TRBD1. The CDR3 runs to 13 residues. V shed 6 bases, J shed 7 bases, and the junction held 9 bases outside the gene matches. CDR1 is ENHRY and CDR2 is SYGVKD in the germline V gene. CDR3 in amino acids: CAIRNRGEGEQYF. DNA for the CDR3: TGTGCCATCAGAAACAGGGGTGAGGGGGAGCAGTACTTC.

This chain joins TRBV6-1 and TRBJ2-5; D unclear. The germline V gene encodes CDR1 MNHNS and CDR2 SASEGT. CDR3 length equals 13 residues. The germline V and J ends were trimmed by 3 bases and 2 bases, with 7 bases remaining between them. DNA of the CDR3: TGTGCCAGCAGTGACCAAGCTCAAGAGACCCAGTACTTC. Amino acid sequence: CASSDQAQETQYF.

J is TRBJ2-7 and V is TRBV6-4; the D gene is possibly TRBD2 (5 bases). The CDR3 runs to 14 residues. Between the trimmed V and J ends, which lost 3 bases and 1 base, there was a span of 10 bases. Germline V CDR1 and CDR2: MRHNA, SNTAGT. Here the CDR3 reads CASSEADGSYEQYF. CDR3 DNA: TGTGCCAGCAGTGAAGCGGACGGGTCCTACGAGCAGTACTTC.

CDR3 region: CASSPPGLASDTQYF. CDR3 nucleotides: TGTGCCAGCAGCCCTCCGGGACTAGCATCAGATACGCAGTATTTT. This sequence joins TRBV7-9 and TRBJ2-3, with TRBD2 identical over 9 bases. Germline V lookup: CDR1 SEHNR, CDR2 FQNEAQ (reference sequence). This CDR3 contains 15 residues. V was pared by 5 bases and J by 4 bases, with 7 bases of the junction left unmatched.

The chain employs TRBV6-1 and TRBJ2-3; TRBD2 aligns across 8 bases. CDR1 and CDR2 from the germline V gene are MNHNS and SASEGT. The J segment lost 2 bases and the V segment lost 3 bases, leaving 4 bases of the junction unmatched. The CDR3 loop spans 15 amino acids. CDR3 residues: CASSDPGGPTDTQYF. The CDR3 nucleotides are TGTGCCAGCAGTGACCCGGGGGGGCCCACAGATACGCAGTATTTT.

The chain recombines TRBV28 with TRBJ1-1, with no clear D. V lost 6 bases, J lost 4 bases, and 15 bases lay in between. Germline loops: CDR1 MDHEN, CDR2 SYDVKM. The CDR3 runs to 14 residues. The CDR3 nucleotides read TGTGCCAGCAGCTGGGAGTTTTCAAGCACTGAAGCTTTCTTT. Translating it yields CASSWEFSSTEAFF.

The rearrangement links TRBV7-6 to TRBJ2-5; 8 nucleotides align to TRBD2. There are 16 residues in the CDR3. Germline loops: CDR1 SGHVS, CDR2 FNYEAQ. V dropped 4 bases and J dropped 5; count of bases not matched to a gene: 12. The CDR3 sequence: CASSSLKLAEGETQYF. Written as DNA, the CDR3 is TGTGCCAGCAGCTCGCTGAAACTAGCGGAGGGGGAGACCCAGTACTTC.

The chain is built from TRBV4-2 and TRBJ2-3; the D gene is possibly TRBD2 (5 bases). The CDR3 has 14 amino acids. V dropped 2 bases and J dropped 6 bases, with 12 bases sitting between them. Germline V lookup: CDR1 LGHNA, CDR2 YNFKEQ. CDR3 nucleotides: TGTGCCAGCAGCCAATGGTCTGGGGAGGATACGCAGTATTTT. This encodes CASSQWSGEDTQYF.

This chain connects TRBV5-1 to TRBJ2-1; D may be TRBD2 (6 bases). CDR1 SGHRS and CDR2 YFSETQ come from the germline V gene. The length of the CDR3 is 15 residues. V was pared by 4 bases and J by 8 bases, with 19 bases between. Here the CDR3 reads CASSPWTTRGDEQFF. CDR3 coding DNA: TGCGCCAGCAGCCCCTGGACTACCCGAGGGGATGAGCAGTTCTTC.

This chain links TRBV4-2 with TRBJ1-1; the match to TRBD1 covers 8 bases. Germline V lookup: CDR1 LGHNA, CDR2 YNFKEQ. After removal of 8 bases from V and 5 bases from J, the junction contained 7 bases not matched to a gene. The CDR3 extends over 13 amino acids. CDR3 protein: CASSDRAGTEAFF. CDR3 coding DNA: TGTGCCAGCTCGGACAGGGCTGGGACTGAAGCTTTCTTT.

The V and J genes are TRBV10-3 and TRBJ2-5; D is possibly TRBD1 (5 bases). V was trimmed by 10 bases and J by 5 bases, leaving 23 bases between them. Germline V gene sequence: CDR1 ENHRY, CDR2 SYGVKD. The CDR3 contains 15 residues. CDR3 DNA: TGTGCCAGTAGAGATTACATAGGGGTTCGGGAGACCCAGTACTTC. Residues: CASRDYIGVRETQYF.

This clone was observed a handful of times. The chain has TRBV6-5 and TRBJ1-4, with D maybe TRBD1 (6 bases). This CDR3 is 16 amino acids long. V was cut by 2 bases and J by 8 bases, with 18 bases left in between. Germline-derived CDR1 and CDR2 are MNHEY and SVGAGI. CDR3 protein: CASSYNAGTTQEKLFF. In DNA, the CDR3 is TGTGCCAGCAGTTACAATGCCGGGACAACCCAGGAAAAACTGTTTTTT.